Below are 12 T cell receptor beta chains sequenced from a single sample in a study of blood T cell repertoires in COVID-19. TCRdb's table, derived via immunoSEQ multiplex PCR, lists solely in-frame clones and lacks some. This repertoire shows 360,000 or so clones, about 90% found once; its top ten account for 2.5% to 3%. The material sequenced was PBMCs or T cells enriched from blood (not recorded which). These receptors came from a woman younger than 45 who had recovered from COVID-19.

This clone was recorded only once. The CDR3 sequence: CASSLTSGGGYEQYF. The CDR3 nucleotides are TGTGCCAGCAGCCTGACTAGCGGGGGGGGTTACGAGCAGTACTTC. The chain carries TRBV11-2 and TRBJ2-7; 14 nucleotides agree with TRBD2. The ends lost 5 bases at V and 4 bases at J; junction bases unmatched: 4. In germline, CDR1 is SGHAT, CDR2 FQNNGV. This CDR3 comprises 15 residues.

The chain uses TRBV28 and TRBJ2-7; TRBD1 aligns across 9 bases. Germline V CDR1 and CDR2: MDHEN, SYDVKM. Trimming took 7 bases from V and 6 from J; bases not matched to a gene: 7. The CDR3 consists of 13 residues. The CDR3 region is CASTPGQGLEQYF. DNA for the CDR3: TGTGCCAGCACCCCGGGACAGGGACTCGAGCAGTACTTC. The whole variable domain, remainder taken from reference TRBV28 and TRBJ2-7, is DVKVTQSSRYLVKRTGEKVFLECVQDMDHENMFWYRQDPGLGLRLIYFSYDVKMKEKGDIPEGYSVSREKKERFSLILESASTNQTSMYLCASTPGQGLEQYFGPGTRLTVT.

DNA for the CDR3: TGTGCCAGCAGCCTTCTTGGGGGCGACTACAATGAGCAGTTCTTC. Its protein is CASSLLGGDYNEQFF. The chain is built from TRBV7-8 and TRBJ2-1, with a possible D match to TRBD1 (6 bases). CDR1 is SGHVS and CDR2 is FQNEAQ in the germline V gene. The CDR3 spans 15 residues. The V end lost 5 bases, the J end lost 3 bases, and 14 bases lay between the germline ends. Combining the CDR3 with reference TRBV7-8 and TRBJ2-1 gives the whole variable domain GAGVSQSPRYKVAKRGQDVALRCDPISGHVSLFWYQQALGQGPEFLTYFQNEAQLDKSGLPSDRFFAERPEGSVSTLKIQRTQQEDSAVYLCASSLLGGDYNEQFFGPGTRLTVL.

The chain couples TRBV25-1 to TRBJ2-1; the match to TRBD2 covers 7 bases. Germline loops: CDR1 MGHDK, CDR2 SYGVNS. The CDR3 covers 16 residues. V trimming: 8 bases; J trimming: 3 bases; junction bases outside the gene matches: 13. The DNA of the CDR3 is TGTGCCAGCGGGGGTTTCCGGGGGGTAATCTACAATGAGCAGTTCTTC. The encoded protein is CASGGFRGVIYNEQFF.

This clone occurred once. This chain connects TRBV18 to TRBJ1-6; TRBD1 is a possible D gene (5 bases). Trimming cost V 4 bases and J 17 bases, with 15 bases left between them. Per germline, CDR1 KGHSH and CDR2 LQKENI. The CDR3 runs to 12 residues. The CDR3 here is CASSLQGRRVHF. The CDR3, as DNA: TGTGCCAGCTCACTTCAGGGTAGGAGGGTCCACTTT. The full variable domain, rest sourced from reference TRBV18 and TRBJ1-6, is NAGVMQNPRHLVRRRGQEARLRCSPMKGHSHVYWYRQLPEEGLKFMVYLQKENIIDESGMPKERFSAEFPKEGPSILRIQQVVRGDSAAYFCASSLQGRRVHFGNGTRLTVT.

The CDR3 nucleotides are TGCGCCAGCAGCCAAAGGGGCGGGAGCGCACTCTACGAGCAGTACTTC. Translating gives CASSQRGGSALYEQYF. The chain is built from TRBV4-1 and TRBJ2-7, with 7 bases lining up with TRBD2. The germline CDR1 and CDR2 sequences are MGHRA and YSYEKL. The CDR3 contains 16 residues. V shed 2 bases and J 3 bases; nucleotides not matched to a gene: 10.

V is TRBV7-9 and J is TRBJ2-7; possibly TRBD1 for D (6 bases). This CDR3 spans 15 amino acids. The germline V gene has CDR1 SEHNR and CDR2 FQNEAQ (reference sequence). V was cut by 0 bases and J by 2 bases, with 11 bases left in between. In DNA, the CDR3 is TGTGCCAGCAGCTTAGCGGGGACACACACCTACGAGCAGTACTTC. It yields the protein CASSLAGTHTYEQYF.

Here the CDR3 DNA reads TGTGCCTGGAGTCCTCCGGGACAGAGATACGAGCAGTACTTC. Protein: CAWSPPGQRYEQYF. V gene TRBV30 combines with J gene TRBJ2-7, with 7 bases that match TRBD1. CDR3 length: 14 residues. The trim removed 2 bases at V and 4 bases at J, leaving 8 bases unmatched. Germline V CDR1 and CDR2: GTSNPN, SVGIG (reference sequence).

The rearrangement links TRBV27 to TRBJ2-3; 9 bases agree with TRBD1. CDR1 is MNHEY, CDR2 SMNVEV, per germline (reference sequence). This CDR3 has 14 amino acids. V dropped 7 bases and J dropped 3; count of bases not matched to a gene: 5. The CDR3 DNA is TGTGCCAGCAAGGACAGGGGTTTAACAGATACGCAGTATTTT. Translation gives CASKDRGLTDTQYF.

V is TRBV7-6 and J is TRBJ2-1; TRBD2 matches at 8 bases. The CDR3 is 17 amino acids. Germline V CDR1 and CDR2: SGHVS, FNYEAQ. V shed 5 bases, J shed 4 bases, and the junction held 13 bases outside the gene matches. The CDR3 region is CASSPTSGGTNYNEQFF. The CDR3 DNA follows: TGTGCCAGCAGCCCTACTAGCGGAGGAACGAATTACAATGAGCAGTTCTTC.

In nucleotides, the CDR3 is TGCGCCAGCAGCTTGGACACAGGGGACTATGGCTACACCTTC. Its protein product is CASSLDTGDYGYTF. The chain links TRBV5-1 to TRBJ1-2; TRBD1 agrees at 7 bases. CDR3 size: 14 residues. The V gene's germline CDR1 is SGHRS and CDR2 YFSETQ. Germline trimming cut 0 bases from V and 3 bases from J; bases unmatched to any gene: 2.

The chain links TRBV3-1 (or the pseudogene TRBV3-2) to TRBJ2-1; 13 bases map to TRBD2. With 2 bases clipped from V and 9 bases from J, the junction kept 4 bases outside the gene matches. The CDR3 totals 15 residues. Germline-derived CDR1 and CDR2 are LGHDT and YNNKEL (reference sequence). CDR3: CASSQPGLAGVEQFF. Written as DNA, the CDR3 is TGTGCCAGCAGCCAACCCGGACTAGCGGGAGTTGAGCAGTTCTTC.